This T cell receptor (beta chain) was captured in a study of shared clonotypes between healthy human individuals. Study-level findings and limits: A reduction in generation probabilities was seen for non-shared clonotypes relative to those shared by all four donors.

Each subset's genomic DNA was shared equally among a number of immunoSEQ plates. Measured with immunoSEQ multiplex PCR; TCRdb has only the in-frame clones, and not every one. This table holds over a million clones, 78% found once. The CDR3 spans 14 residues. Germline values: CDR1 SEHNR, CDR2 FQNEAQ (reference sequence). Trimming stripped 9 bases from V and 2 bases from J, with 13 bases between. This clone appeared a few times. The antigen is unknown. V usage is TRBV7-9 and J usage is TRBJ2-2; D is ambiguous. This clonotype was obtained from a young man in good health. Some clones in this sample may be carry-over from other donors' samples. Sample: memory CD4+ T cells from PBMCs. Subset noted: CD45RA-negative fraction. The CDR3 is CASIDTSNTGELFF. The CDR3 DNA reads as TGTGCCAGTATTGACACCTCCAACACCGGGGAGCTGTTTTTT.